A selection of T cell receptor beta chains follows, all from one sample in a study of shared clonotypes between healthy human individuals. TCRdb's copy holds only in-frame clones and misses some; the assay was immunoSEQ multiplex PCR. The repertoire holds over 2 million clones, about 95% seen once, with 0.85% to 1.2% in the top ten. Sample: naive CD8+ T cells sorted from blood. The source is a man in his late teens or twenties in good health. The CDR3 runs from the conserved cysteine through the conserved F or W. D genes are given only for firm matches. Clone size is given for some rows only: seen once, a few or many times, or a class if the clone is expanded.

d_gene: TRBD2; j_gene: TRBJ2-1; abundance: .; v_gene: TRBV2; CDR3aa: CASSRLAGGQYNEQFF; CDR3nt: TGTGCCAGCAGCCGACTAGCGGGAGGGCAGTACAATGAGCAGTTCTTC
d_gene: .; j_gene: TRBJ2-7; abundance: .; v_gene: TRBV19; CDR3aa: CASSIRHSVAYEQYF; CDR3nt: TGTGCCAGTAGTATCAGGCACTCTGTAGCCTACGAGCAGTACTTC
d_gene: TRBD2; j_gene: TRBJ2-7; abundance: .; v_gene: TRBV13; CDR3aa: CASSQFQAGAYEQYF; CDR3nt: TGTGCCAGCAGCCAATTCCAAGCGGGGGCCTACGAGCAGTACTTC
d_gene: TRBD1; j_gene: TRBJ1-6; abundance: .; v_gene: TRBV25-1; CDR3aa: CASSEHRGWDSPLHF; CDR3nt: TGTGCCAGCAGTGAACACAGGGGCTGGGATTCACCCCTCCACTTT
d_gene: TRBD2; j_gene: TRBJ2-1; abundance: .; v_gene: TRBV4-1; CDR3aa: CASSQFLAATYNEQFF; CDR3nt: TGCGCCAGCAGCCAATTTCTAGCGGCTACCTACAATGAGCAGTTCTTC
d_gene: .; j_gene: TRBJ2-4; abundance: .; v_gene: TRBV5-4; CDR3aa: CASSSDSALAKNIQYF; CDR3nt: TGTGCCAGCAGCTCGGACAGCGCCCTAGCCAAAAACATTCAGTACTTC
d_gene: .; j_gene: TRBJ2-7; abundance: .; v_gene: TRBV4-1; CDR3aa: CASSQGGWASYEQYF; CDR3nt: TGCGCCAGCAGCCAAGGGGGGTGGGCCTCCTACGAGCAGTACTTC
d_gene: .; j_gene: TRBJ2-3; abundance: .; v_gene: TRBV28; CDR3aa: CASSLQVDTQYF; CDR3nt: TGTGCCAGCAGTTTACAGGTTGATACGCAGTATTTT
d_gene: TRBD1; j_gene: TRBJ1-4; abundance: .; v_gene: TRBV10-3; CDR3aa: CAISADRVEKLFF; CDR3nt: TGTGCCATCAGTGCGGACAGGGTTGAAAAACTGTTTTTT
d_gene: .; j_gene: TRBJ1-4; abundance: .; v_gene: TRBV30; CDR3aa: CAHDGPPGKLFF; CDR3nt: TGTGCCCATGACGGTCCCCCGGGGAAACTGTTTTTT
d_gene: .; j_gene: TRBJ1-5; abundance: .; v_gene: TRBV19; CDR3aa: CASSTSGQPQHF; CDR3nt: TGTGCCAGTAGTACCTCCGGCCAGCCCCAGCATTTT
d_gene: .; j_gene: TRBJ2-7; abundance: .; v_gene: TRBV7-8; CDR3aa: CASSLAVTVSGAYEQYF; CDR3nt: TGTGCCAGCAGCTTAGCCGTAACAGTCTCGGGAGCCTACGAGCAGTACTTC
d_gene: .; j_gene: TRBJ2-7; abundance: .; v_gene: TRBV7-6; CDR3aa: CASSLWAGPRAGGAYEQYF; CDR3nt: TGTGCCAGCAGCTTATGGGCAGGGCCACGGGCAGGAGGAGCCTACGAGCAGTACTTC
d_gene: TRBD1; j_gene: TRBJ1-1; abundance: .; v_gene: TRBV9; CDR3aa: CASSVEGGRGEAFF; CDR3nt: TGTGCCAGCAGCGTAGAAGGGGGCCGGGGTGAAGCTTTCTTT
d_gene: .; j_gene: TRBJ2-7; abundance: .; v_gene: TRBV27; CDR3aa: CASSLTGGYYEQYF; CDR3nt: TGTGCCAGCAGTCTCACTGGGGGGTATTACGAGCAGTACTTC
d_gene: TRBD2; j_gene: TRBJ2-1; abundance: .; v_gene: TRBV27; CDR3aa: CASSLGGSGDNEQFF; CDR3nt: TGTGCCAGCAGTTTGGGCGGGAGTGGAGACAATGAGCAGTTCTTC
d_gene: TRBD2; j_gene: TRBJ2-1; abundance: .; v_gene: TRBV29-1; CDR3aa: CSVEERGQRYEQFF; CDR3nt: TGCAGCGTTGAGGAGCGGGGGCAAAGATACGAGCAGTTCTTC
d_gene: TRBD2; j_gene: TRBJ2-4; abundance: .; v_gene: TRBV11-2; CDR3aa: CASSDPGLAGIQYF; CDR3nt: TGTGCCAGCAGCGATCCGGGACTAGCTGGAATTCAGTACTTC
d_gene: TRBD2; j_gene: TRBJ2-1; abundance: .; v_gene: TRBV28; CDR3aa: CASSLSPTSGSIHEQFF; CDR3nt: TGTGCCAGCAGTTTATCCCCGACTAGCGGGAGTATTCATGAGCAGTTCTTC
d_gene: .; j_gene: TRBJ2-5; abundance: .; v_gene: TRBV4-2; CDR3aa: CASSHWDSPQETQYF; CDR3nt: TGTGCCAGCAGCCACTGGGACTCTCCACAAGAGACCCAGTACTTC
d_gene: .; j_gene: TRBJ2-7; abundance: .; v_gene: TRBV6-5; CDR3aa: CASSYSAEPYEQYF; CDR3nt: TGTGCCAGCAGTTACTCTGCGGAGCCCTACGAGCAGTACTTC
d_gene: .; j_gene: TRBJ2-5; abundance: .; v_gene: TRBV6-1; CDR3aa: CASSETGGLETQYF; CDR3nt: TGTGCCAGCAGTGAAACAGGCGGGCTAGAGACCCAGTACTTC
d_gene: .; j_gene: TRBJ1-2; abundance: .; v_gene: TRBV19; CDR3aa: CASIGTTAVDNYGYTF; CDR3nt: TGTGCCAGCATCGGGACAACCGCCGTAGACAACTATGGCTACACCTTC
d_gene: .; j_gene: TRBJ2-1; abundance: once; v_gene: TRBV12-5; CDR3aa: CASGFGPVGYNEQFF; CDR3nt: TGTGCTAGTGGTTTCGGGCCAGTGGGCTACAATGAGCAGTTCTTC